This TCR beta chain was recorded in a study of graft-versus-host responses after intestinal transplantation. Regarding this clone: The antigen is unknown.

Germline loops: CDR1 MDHEN, CDR2 SYDVKM. The CDR3 extends over 13 amino acids. V was cut by 3 bases and J by 1 base, with 6 bases left in between. TCRdb's table, derived via immunoSEQ multiplex PCR, lists solely in-frame clones and lacks some. The sample holds 80,000 to 100,000 clones, about 90% seen once. The chain couples TRBV28 to TRBJ1-1; a possible D gene is TRBD1 (5 bases). The sample was unstimulated CD4+ T cells sorted from spleen or lymph node cells, taken before intestinal transplant. This receptor was obtained from a human donor who received an intestinal transplant. The DNA of the CDR3 is TGTGCCAGCAGTTTGGGGGGGAACACTGAAGCTTTCTTT. Amino acids: CASSLGGNTEAFF.